The TCR beta chain under discussion was sequenced for a study of early T cells in non-severe SARS-CoV-2 infection. Across the whole study: It was bulk RNA from unsorted whole blood that was sequenced, and the chains were unpaired.

As for this clonotype: Its target is not known.

The study, taken as a whole, reports: Private and CD4 specificities were missed by VDJdb matching, skewed to anti-spike CD8.

Attached unique molecular identifiers marked individual cDNA molecules. TCRdb re-analysed the 5' RACE reads in MiXCR, keeping a single row per CDR3 protein. The sample has around 100,000 distinct CDR3 sequences, around 17% seen once. The V end lost 4 bases, the J end lost 7 bases, and 7 bases lay between the germline ends. The CDR3 sequence is 11 residues long. The sequence was collected from an adult who was a healthcare worker with PCR-confirmed SARS-CoV-2 infection or an uninfected control (not recorded which). The V call is TRBV12-3 or TRBV12-4, the J call TRBJ1-2; D is uncertain. The specimen sequenced was whole blood. The CDR3 coding sequence is TGTGCCAGCAGTTCAAGGGCTGGCTACACCTTC. It specifies CASSSRAGYTF.